The next 20 T cell receptor beta chains were all read from a single sample in a study of T cells in localized non-small cell lung cancer. Generated by immunoSEQ multiplex PCR, the TCRdb table keeps only in-frame clones and is missing some. The sample has under 50,000 clones; around 86% are singletons. Specimen: PBMCs, collected before any cancer treatment. These receptors were taken from a man aged 40-75 years with stage II lung adenocarcinoma.

This clone came up a few times. The chain has TRBV15 and TRBJ2-2, with a weak D call TRBD1 (5 bases). V lost 3 bases and J 2 bases, leaving 19 bases between the germline ends. The CDR3 covers 18 residues. Germline V gene lookup returns CDR1 LNHNV and CDR2 YYDKDF (reference sequence). CDR3: CATSRPSDTQHNTGELFF. The CDR3 region has the DNA TGTGCCACCAGCAGGCCCTCGGACACCCAGCACAACACCGGGGAGCTGTTTTTT.

The chain uses TRBV6-1 and TRBJ2-5; either TRBD1 or TRBD2 may supply D (5 bases each). V was pared by 7 bases and J by 9 bases, with 21 bases between. This CDR3 is 14 amino acids long. Germline V lookup: CDR1 MNHNS, CDR2 SASEGT. The CDR3 region has the DNA TGTGCCAGCATTGTCCGGGACGGCCTGGGGTCCCAGTACTTC. Translating gives CASIVRDGLGSQYF.

J is TRBJ2-5 and V is TRBV9; TRBD1 matches 8 bases. CDR1 and CDR2 (germline): SGDLS, YYNGEE. V was pared by 4 bases and J by 2 bases, with 4 bases of the junction left unmatched. This CDR3 region has 14 residues. CDR3 protein: CASSPGTGQETQYF. In DNA, the CDR3 is TGTGCCAGCAGCCCTGGGACAGGACAAGAGACCCAGTACTTC.

V is TRBV6-5 and J is TRBJ2-3, with 11 bases aligning to TRBD2. The CDR3 is made up of 15 amino acids. The germline V gene has CDR1 MNHEY and CDR2 SVGAGI. V was clipped by 6 bases and J by 7 bases; unmatched bases: 9. DNA of the CDR3: TGTGCCAGCAGCCCTAGCGGGGGGCCTGGAAATACGCAGTATTTT. Its translation is CASSPSGGPGNTQYF.

This chain joins TRBV19 and TRBJ2-7; perhaps TRBD2 as D (6 bases). This CDR3 is built from 12 residues. The germline V gene encodes CDR1 LNHDA and CDR2 SQIVND (reference sequence). The ends were cut back, 4 bases at V and 2 bases at J, with 6 bases in the middle. For the CDR3, the DNA is TGTGCCAGTAGTAGCGGGGCCTACGAGCAGTACTTC. Encoded protein: CASSSGAYEQYF.

The DNA for the CDR3 is TGCGCCAGCAGCTTGGATGTTGGCAGCTATGGCTACACCTTC. Translation gives CASSLDVGSYGYTF. V usage is TRBV5-1 and J usage is TRBJ1-2, with D unclear. Trimming pared 0 bases from V and 4 bases from J, leaving 10 bases between. Germline loops: CDR1 SGHRS, CDR2 YFSETQ. CDR3 length: 14 amino acids.

This clone was seen just once. As DNA, the CDR3 is TGTGCCAGCAGCCAAGGGTGGATCCTCTCTGGAAACACCATATATTTT. Translation gives CASSQGWILSGNTIYF. The chain links TRBV14 to TRBJ1-3; D gene unclear. This CDR3 comprises 16 residues. Trimming cost V 1 base and J 0 bases, with 10 bases left between them. Germline V gene data show CDR1 as SGHDN and CDR2 as FVKESK.

The V gene is TRBV7-3, the J gene TRBJ1-5, with D unresolved. The V end was cut by 7 bases, the J end by 3 bases, with 13 bases between. The germline CDR1 and CDR2 sequences are SGHTA and FQGTGA. The CDR3 extends over 14 amino acids. The CDR3, as DNA: TGTGCCAGCACCTCCGGAGGGCTCAATCAGCCCCAGCATTTT. Its translation: CASTSGGLNQPQHF. Together with reference TRBV7-3 and TRBJ1-5, the CDR3 gives the full variable domain: GAGVSQTPSNKVTEKGKYVELRCDPISGHTALYWYRQSLGQGPEFLIYFQGTGAADDSGLPNDRFFAVRPEGSVSTLKIQRTERGDSAVYLCASTSGGLNQPQHFGDGTRLSIL.

The rearrangement joins TRBV5-4 to TRBJ1-2; D unresolved. The CDR3 is 11 amino acids. V shed 4 bases and J shed 5 bases, with 6 bases lying between them. Germline V gives CDR1 SGHNT, CDR2 YYREEE (reference sequence). The CDR3: CASSLGYGYTF. In DNA form, the CDR3 reads TGTGCCAGCAGCCTAGGATATGGCTACACCTTC.

CDR3 sequence: CASSGGSVIARTDTQYF. The CDR3, as DNA: TGTGCCAGCAGCGGAGGAAGTGTGATAGCTCGCACAGATACGCAGTATTTT. This rearrangement joins TRBV9 to TRBJ2-3; D unclear. Germline loops: CDR1 SGDLS, CDR2 YYNGEE. The CDR3 extends over 17 amino acids. Trimming shortened V by 3 bases and J by 1 base, and 18 bases separated the two germline ends.

J is TRBJ2-5 and V is TRBV7-3; the D gene is possibly TRBD1 (6 bases). Germline V gene lookup returns CDR1 SGHTA and CDR2 FQGTGA. V was trimmed by 3 bases and J by 2 bases, leaving 13 bases between them. The CDR3 has 15 amino acids. CDR3 DNA: TGTGCCAGCAGCTTCCTCGGGACAAGGCAAGAGACCCAGTACTTC. Encoded protein: CASSFLGTRQETQYF.

The sample holds one count of this clone. This chain uses TRBV11-2 with TRBJ1-2, with 7 bases that match TRBD1. CDR3 size: 15 residues. Germline-derived CDR1 and CDR2 are SGHAT and FQNNGV. J was trimmed by 4 bases and V by 2 bases; bases with no gene match: 7. The CDR3 DNA follows: TGTGCCAGCAGCTTACAGGGGGGCGTATCCTATGGCTACACCTTC. Residues: CASSLQGGVSYGYTF.

The V and J genes are TRBV14 and TRBJ2-3, with D possibly being TRBD1 or TRBD2 (5 bases each). V was clipped by 4 bases and J by 2 bases, with 19 bases between them. The CDR3 has 17 residues. Germline V gene sequence: CDR1 SGHDN, CDR2 FVKESK. CDR3: CASSRAGTGLYTDTQYF. CDR3 bases: TGTGCCAGCAGCCGAGCCGGGACCGGACTTTACACAGATACGCAGTATTTT.

The chain links TRBV13 to TRBJ2-1, with D possibly matching TRBD2 (5 bases). Germline-derived CDR1 and CDR2 are PRHDT and FYEKMQ (reference sequence). V lost 1 base to trimming and J lost 8 bases, with 15 bases between them. CDR3 length: 15 residues. CDR3 bases: TGTGCCAGCAGCTTAGTGGGCTCTCCCGGGGATGAGCAGTTCTTC. Protein product: CASSLVGSPGDEQFF.

This clone appeared a few times. The chain joins TRBV4-1 to TRBJ2-3; D unclear. The CDR3 is 13 residues long. Trimming cost V 4 bases and J 6 bases, with 11 bases left between them. CDR1 MGHRA and CDR2 YSYEKL come from the germline V gene. DNA of the CDR3: TGCGCCAGCAGCCCCGCGTTTGACGATACGCAGTATTTT. Amino acid sequence: CASSPAFDDTQYF.

V is TRBV2 and J is TRBJ2-5, with TRBD1 matching 9 bases. This CDR3 comprises 17 residues. The germline CDR1 and CDR2 sequences are SNHLY and FYNNEI. The V and J ends lost 7 bases and 1 base, in that order; junction bases with no gene match: 13. The CDR3 protein is CASIPDRGQLIQETQYF. Written as DNA, the CDR3 is TGTGCCAGCATACCGGACAGGGGCCAACTAATCCAAGAGACCCAGTACTTC.

This chain uses TRBV7-9 with TRBJ1-2; 7 bases match TRBD1. V was clipped by 0 bases and J by 8 bases; unmatched bases: 3. Germline lookup yields CDR1 SEHNR and CDR2 FQNEAQ (reference sequence). The CDR3 is 13 residues long. DNA for the CDR3: TGTGCCAGCAGCTTAGCCCAGGGGGGCGGCTACACCTTC. Translation: CASSLAQGGGYTF.

V usage is TRBV6-1 and J usage is TRBJ2-5; 9 positions agree with TRBD2. The CDR3 has 13 residues. Germline V gene data show CDR1 as MNHNS and CDR2 as SASEGT. The V and J ends lost 5 bases and 5 bases, in that order; junction bases with no gene match: 3. In DNA form, the CDR3 reads TGTGCCAGCAGTTCTAGCGGGGAGGAGACCCAGTACTTC. Its protein is CASSSSGEETQYF.

The chain carries TRBV7-8 and TRBJ1-4; TRBD1 aligns across 8 bases. The CDR3 is made up of 18 amino acids. Germline values: CDR1 SGHVS, CDR2 FQNEAQ. Trimming took 5 bases from V and 0 from J; bases not matched to a gene: 11. The CDR3 sequence is CASSLGPGTGATNEKLFF. DNA for the CDR3: TGTGCCAGCAGCCTGGGTCCCGGGACAGGCGCAACTAATGAAAAACTGTTTTTT.

This chain uses TRBV7-9 with TRBJ1-1; TRBD1 matches 11 bases. This CDR3 is built from 16 residues. Trimming took 5 bases from V and 0 from J; bases not matched to a gene: 5. Germline-derived CDR1 and CDR2 are SEHNR and FQNEAQ (reference sequence). CDR3 protein: CASSRTGGHMNTEAFF. CDR3 nucleotides: TGTGCCAGCAGCCGGACAGGGGGCCACATGAACACTGAAGCTTTCTTT.